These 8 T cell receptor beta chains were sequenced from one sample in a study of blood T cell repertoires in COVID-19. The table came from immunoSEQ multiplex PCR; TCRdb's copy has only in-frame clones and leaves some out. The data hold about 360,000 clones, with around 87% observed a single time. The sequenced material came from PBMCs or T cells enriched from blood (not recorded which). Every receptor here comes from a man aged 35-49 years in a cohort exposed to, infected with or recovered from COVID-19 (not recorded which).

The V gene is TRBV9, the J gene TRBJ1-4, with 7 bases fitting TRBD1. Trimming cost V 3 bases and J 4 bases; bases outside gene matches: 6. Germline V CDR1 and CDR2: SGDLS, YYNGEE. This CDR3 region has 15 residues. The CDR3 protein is CASSARQGFNEKLFF. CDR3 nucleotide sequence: TGTGCCAGCAGCGCCCGACAGGGTTTTAATGAAAAACTGTTTTTT.

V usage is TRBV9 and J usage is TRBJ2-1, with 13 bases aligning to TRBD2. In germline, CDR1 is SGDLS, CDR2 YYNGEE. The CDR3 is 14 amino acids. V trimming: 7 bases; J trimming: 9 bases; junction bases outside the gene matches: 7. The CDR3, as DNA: TGTGCCAGCTCCCGACTAGCGGGAGGTTTTGAGCAGTTCTTC. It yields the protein CASSRLAGGFEQFF.

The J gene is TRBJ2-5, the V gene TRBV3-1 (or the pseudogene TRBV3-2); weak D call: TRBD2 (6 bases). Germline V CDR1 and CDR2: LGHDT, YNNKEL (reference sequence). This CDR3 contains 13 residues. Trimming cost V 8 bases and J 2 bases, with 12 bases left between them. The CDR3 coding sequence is TGTGCCAGCGATAGACTAGGGCAAGAGACCCAGTACTTC. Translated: CASDRLGQETQYF.

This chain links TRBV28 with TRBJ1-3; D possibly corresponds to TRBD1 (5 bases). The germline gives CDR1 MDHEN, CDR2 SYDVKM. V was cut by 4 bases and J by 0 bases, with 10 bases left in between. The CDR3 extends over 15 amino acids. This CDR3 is CASSSRGGSGNTIYF. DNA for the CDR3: TGTGCCAGCAGTTCAAGGGGCGGCTCTGGAAACACCATATATTTT.

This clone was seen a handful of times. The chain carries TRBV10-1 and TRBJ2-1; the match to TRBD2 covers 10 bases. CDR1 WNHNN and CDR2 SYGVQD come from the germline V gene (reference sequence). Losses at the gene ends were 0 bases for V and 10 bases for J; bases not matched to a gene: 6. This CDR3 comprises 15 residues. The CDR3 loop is CASSESASGRPEQFF. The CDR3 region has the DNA TGCGCCAGCAGTGAGTCCGCTAGCGGGAGACCCGAGCAGTTCTTC.

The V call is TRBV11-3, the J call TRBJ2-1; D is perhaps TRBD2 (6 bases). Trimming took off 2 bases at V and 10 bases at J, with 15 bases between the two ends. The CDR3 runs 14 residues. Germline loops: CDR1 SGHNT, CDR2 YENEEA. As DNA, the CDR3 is TGTGCCAGCAGCTTATCGGGGGAAACAAGGGAGCAGTTCTTC. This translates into CASSLSGETREQFF.

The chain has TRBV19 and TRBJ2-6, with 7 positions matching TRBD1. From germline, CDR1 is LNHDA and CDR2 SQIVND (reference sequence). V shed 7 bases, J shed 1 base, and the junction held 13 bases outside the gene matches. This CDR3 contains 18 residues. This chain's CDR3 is CASTPQGQVPSGANVLTF. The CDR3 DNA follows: TGTGCCAGTACTCCACAAGGACAGGTGCCTTCTGGGGCCAACGTCCTGACTTTC.

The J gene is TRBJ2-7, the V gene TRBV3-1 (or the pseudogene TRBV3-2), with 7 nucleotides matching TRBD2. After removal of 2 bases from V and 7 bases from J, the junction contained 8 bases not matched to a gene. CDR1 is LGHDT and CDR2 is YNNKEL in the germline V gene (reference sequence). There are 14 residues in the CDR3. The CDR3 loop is CASSQRGGPGEQYF. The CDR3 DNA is TGTGCCAGCAGCCAACGGGGAGGGCCGGGGGAGCAGTACTTC.